The text below deals with one T cell receptor (beta chain). Its antigen remains undetermined. Per-base qualities were not stored, and no clone one base away is much larger. The data were taken from a study of patients and donors after allogeneic stem cell transplantation (dated by TCRdb to the early 2020s). The receptor library was made with RT-PCR. Sequencer: NextSeq 550. TCRdb took the public reads, trimmed them with fastp at Q25, ran MiXCR for clone calling and kept in-frame beta chains. CDR3 protein duplicates are merged, each entry listing the most common genes and DNA. For this sample there are about 960,000 distinct CDR3 sequences; roughly 18% appear just once. The ten largest make up under 6.5% of the sample. Between the V and J ends, shortened by 6 bases and 0 bases respectively, the junction contains 15 bases. The CDR3 runs 14 amino acids, cysteine and phenylalanine included. Only the CDR3 region is kept as DNA, spanning 42 bases read in frame from base 1. Sequences DFQATT (CDR1) and SNEGSKA (CDR2) are obtained from the germline V gene (reference sequence).

The sequenced sample was blood, either unsorted or a sorted T cell fraction (not recorded which). The chain links TRBV20-1 with TRBJ2-7; D gene: possibly TRBD1, on 6 matching bases. The sequence was obtained from a human donor who was either an allogeneic HSCT recipient or a stem cell or donor lymphocyte infusion donor (not recorded which). It is not recorded whose cells these are; they may come from a transplant donor. Read as DNA, the sequence is TGCAGTGCCCTGGGACATAGAGACTCCTACGAGCAGTACTTC. Protein translation: CSALGHRDSYEQYF.